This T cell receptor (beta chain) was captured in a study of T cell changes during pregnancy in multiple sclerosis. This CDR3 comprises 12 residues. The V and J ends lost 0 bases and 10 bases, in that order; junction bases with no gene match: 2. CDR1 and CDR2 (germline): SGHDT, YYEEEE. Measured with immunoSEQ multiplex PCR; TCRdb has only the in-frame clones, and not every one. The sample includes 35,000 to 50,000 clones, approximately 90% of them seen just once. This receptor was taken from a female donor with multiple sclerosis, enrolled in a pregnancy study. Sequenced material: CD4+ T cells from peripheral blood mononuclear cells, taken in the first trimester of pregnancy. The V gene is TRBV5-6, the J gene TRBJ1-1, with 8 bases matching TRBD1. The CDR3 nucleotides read TGTGCCAGCAGCTTGGTAACAGGGGGAGCTTTCTTT. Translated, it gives CASSLVTGGAFF. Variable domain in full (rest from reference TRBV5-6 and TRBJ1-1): DAGVTQSPTHLIKTRGQQVTLRCSPKSGHDTVSWYQQALGQGPQFIFQYYEEEERQRGNFPDRFSGHQFPNYSSELNVNALLLGDSALYLCASSLVTGGAFFGQGTRLTVV.